These 30 T cell receptor beta chains share one sample of origin, sequenced in a study of T cells expressing NK-cell markers. With the 5' RACE reads reprocessed, TCRdb shows one record per CDR3 protein and no DNA. The sample has 450,000 to 600,000 distinct CDR3 sequences. Sequencing was performed on blood T cells: a sorted CD56 or NKG2C T cell subset, CD4+ or CD8+ T cells, or bulk PBMC T cells (not recorded which). Receptor source: a man aged 18-30 years in good health.

CDR3 protein: CASSDTAGRKDTQYF. The chain links TRBV6-4 to TRBJ2-3; TCRdb proposes TRBD2, but this gene call is untestable without DNA. Germline V lookup: CDR1 MRHNA, CDR2 SNTAGT. The CDR3 spans 15 residues.

The chain links TRBV11-2 to TRBJ2-1. Germline V gives CDR1 SGHAT, CDR2 FQNNGV. This CDR3 is 13 amino acids long. CDR3 sequence reads: CASMLTDHNEQFF.

The chain has TRBV4-3 and TRBJ2-1. Germline CDR1 and CDR2: LGHNA and YSLEER. The CDR3 is 17 residues long. This chain's CDR3 is CASSSTRIGVSYNEQFF.

This chain uses TRBV28 with TRBJ2-5. CDR3 size: 15 residues. The germline V gene has CDR1 MDHEN and CDR2 SYDVKM. CDR3 amino acids: CASSLRLSPQETQYF.

This chain uses TRBV6-5 with TRBJ1-2; TCRdb calls TRBD1, which cannot be checked without DNA. The germline V gene encodes CDR1 MNHEY and CDR2 SVGAGI. The CDR3 runs 15 residues. The chain's CDR3 is CASSYSGQGADGYTF.

The genes are TRBV20-1 and TRBJ2-2. Germline V gene data show CDR1 as DFQATT and CDR2 as SNEGSKA (reference sequence). The CDR3 is 11 residues long. This CDR3 reads CSARVHGELFF.

The chain links TRBV12-3 or TRBV12-4 to TRBJ1-2; TCRdb calls TRBD1, which cannot be checked without DNA. This CDR3 has 13 amino acids. The CDR3 here is CASSLNRNYGYTF.

V usage is TRBV3-1 and J usage is TRBJ2-1; TCRdb's D call of TRBD1 is untestable without DNA. The CDR3 covers 15 residues. Germline CDR1 LGHDT, CDR2 YNNKEL (reference sequence). This CDR3 reads CASSPTGSPYDEQFF.

The rearrangement links TRBV27 to TRBJ1-2; TCRdb designates TRBD1, a call that cannot be tested without DNA. The CDR3 has 15 amino acids. Germline loops: CDR1 MNHEY, CDR2 SMNVEV (reference sequence). CDR3 region: CASSDRQGRNYGYTF.

The chain's CDR3 is CASSTREGVEQYF. This rearrangement joins TRBV7-6 to TRBJ2-7; checking the TCRdb D call of TRBD2 is not possible without DNA. The CDR3 is made up of 13 amino acids. Germline values: CDR1 SGHVS, CDR2 FNYEAQ.

CDR3 in amino acids: CAWPGQGMREQYF. The chain is built from TRBV2 and TRBJ2-7; TCRdb names TRBD1, which stays unverified in the absence of DNA. This CDR3 is 13 amino acids long. Germline-derived CDR1 and CDR2 are SNHLY and FYNNEI. Full variable domain (rest looked up from reference TRBV2 and TRBJ2-7): EPEVTQTPSHQVTQMGQEVILRCVPISNHLYFYWYRQILGQKVEFLVSFYNNEISEKSEIFDDQFSVERPDGSNFTLKIRSTKLEDSAMYFCAWPGQGMREQYFGPGTRLTVT.

The chain joins TRBV4-1 to TRBJ2-2. The CDR3 spans 15 residues. The germline CDR1 and CDR2 sequences are MGHRA and YSYEKL. CDR3 region: CASSQVGTNTGELFF.

The chain combines TRBV20-1 with TRBJ1-2; TCRdb returns TRBD1, unconfirmable since there is no DNA. Per germline, CDR1 DFQATT and CDR2 SNEGSKA (reference sequence). There are 13 residues in the CDR3. CDR3: CSAADSANYGYTF.

This chain joins TRBV7-7 and TRBJ2-3; TCRdb selects TRBD1, and the lack of DNA leaves this call unchecked. Germline assignment: CDR1 SSHAT and CDR2 FNYEAQ (reference sequence). This CDR3 spans 15 amino acids. The CDR3 sequence is CASSPGQGTLDTQYF.

The rearrangement uses TRBV7-6 and TRBJ2-2; the TCRdb call, TRBD1, lacks DNA for checking. This CDR3 contains 16 residues. The V gene's germline CDR1 is SGHVS and CDR2 FNYEAQ. CDR3 in amino acids: CASSLDAPGLTGELFF.

The chain has TRBV4-2 and TRBJ2-5; with no DNA, the TCRdb D assignment of TRBD1 cannot be verified. Germline values: CDR1 LGHNA, CDR2 YNFKEQ. The CDR3 is made up of 16 amino acids. The CDR3 region is CASSHLRTGAQETQYF.

The chain links TRBV5-1 to TRBJ2-7; TCRdb's D gene call, TRBD2, goes unchecked for lack of DNA. The CDR3 length is 14 residues. Germline V CDR1 and CDR2: SGHRS, YFSETQ. The CDR3 here is CASSLGTTNYEQYF.

The J gene is TRBJ2-1, the V gene TRBV24-1; TCRdb indicates TRBD1, and absent DNA this call remains unverified. The CDR3 is 14 residues long. Looked up from germline, CDR1 is KGHDR and CDR2 is SFDVKD. The CDR3 sequence is CATSRAGGSNEQFF.

The V and J genes are TRBV5-5 and TRBJ1-5; the TRBD1 assignment by TCRdb is unverifiable without DNA. The CDR3 loop spans 13 amino acids. Germline V gives CDR1 SGHKS, CDR2 YYEKEE (reference sequence). The CDR3 reads CASSPGVGQPQHF.

This chain links TRBV29-1 with TRBJ2-3. The V gene's germline CDR1 is SQVTM and CDR2 ANQGSEA. This CDR3 is 14 amino acids long. CDR3 residues: CSSELEDGTDTQYF.

This rearrangement joins TRBV4-2 to TRBJ2-2. The CDR3 is 15 amino acids. In germline, CDR1 is LGHNA, CDR2 YNFKEQ. This chain's CDR3 is CASRVEHANTGELFF.

V is TRBV19 and J is TRBJ2-7; TCRdb's D gene call, TRBD2, goes unchecked for lack of DNA. The CDR3 covers 15 residues. Germline loops: CDR1 LNHDA, CDR2 SQIVND (reference sequence). CDR3 in amino acids: CASSMRWRESYEQYF.

The gene calls are TRBV7-3 and TRBJ2-7; TCRdb designates TRBD1, a call that cannot be tested without DNA. The CDR3 has 14 residues. Germline CDR1 SGHTA, CDR2 FQGTGA. The CDR3 loop is CASSPGTGGNEQYF.

The rearrangement joins TRBV12-3 or TRBV12-4 to TRBJ1-2; TCRdb's D call, TRBD1, is unchecked because there is no DNA. The CDR3 has 13 residues. CDR3 in amino acids: CASSPQEVGGYTF.

This CDR3 is CASSRGQGWNTEAFF. J is TRBJ1-1 and V is TRBV12-3 or TRBV12-4; checking the TCRdb D call of TRBD1 is not possible without DNA. This CDR3 spans 15 amino acids.

The genes are TRBV9 and TRBJ2-3; TCRdb names TRBD2, which stays unverified in the absence of DNA. The CDR3 is 16 amino acids. The V gene's germline CDR1 is SGDLS and CDR2 YYNGEE. The CDR3 sequence: CASSPAAGGSTDTQYF.

The chain combines TRBV29-1 with TRBJ1-2; as DNA is missing, the TRBD1 call by TCRdb cannot be tested. CDR1 and CDR2 from the germline V gene are SQVTM and ANQGSEA. CDR3 length: 14 residues. The CDR3 sequence is CSVERTGTNYGYTF.

The CDR3 here is CSALGDQGLAIGELFF. This rearrangement joins TRBV29-1 to TRBJ2-2; TCRdb designates TRBD2, a call that cannot be tested without DNA. The CDR3 spans 16 residues. Germline CDR1 SQVTM, CDR2 ANQGSEA.

The rearrangement uses TRBV30 and TRBJ2-3. The CDR3 extends over 12 amino acids. CDR1 and CDR2 from the germline V gene are GTSNPN and SVGIG (reference sequence). This chain's CDR3 is CVWGRDTDTQYF.

The rearrangement joins TRBV12-3 or TRBV12-4 to TRBJ1-1; the TCRdb D gene call, TRBD1, has no DNA to confirm it. This CDR3 has 14 residues. The CDR3 spells CASSPRGMNTEAFF.